The clone carrying this T cell receptor beta chain was detected many times. One entry per CDR3 protein, called by TCRdb with MiXCR from the RT-PCR reads. The data hold about 680,000 distinct CDR3 sequences, with 13% to 15% observed a single time. The TCR was taken from a female donor in good health, serving as a healthy control. Sequencing was performed on memory CD4+ T cells from blood.

The CDR3 protein is CASQPGFWNTEAFF. In DNA form, the CDR3 reads TGTGCCAGCCAACCAGGGTTTTGGAACACTGAAGCTTTCTTT. The gene calls are TRBV6-2 or TRBV6-3 and TRBJ1-1; D is perhaps TRBD1 (5 bases). Trimming took 8 bases from V and 1 from J, leaving 14 bases between them. This CDR3 has 14 amino acids. Germline V gene sequence: CDR1 MNHEY, CDR2 SVGEGT.